In this sample, the clone carrying this T cell receptor (beta chain) turned up a few times. CDR3 length: 17 residues. Germline V CDR1 and CDR2: SGHVS, FQNEAQ. The V end was cut by 5 bases, the J end by 4 bases, with 23 bases between. TCRdb recomputed calls from the 5' RACE reads with MiXCR, one row per CDR3 protein. This sample yields around 530,000 distinct CDR3 sequences, of which 13% to 15% are seen a single time; around 0.4% belongs to the top ten. The data were taken from a study of identical twins. These data were also filed under a second study, of yellow fever vaccine responses in identical twins.

This TCR came from a woman aged 18-30 years in good health. The V call is TRBV7-8, the J call TRBJ2-5, with D uncertain. The sample was CD4+ T cells sorted from blood. Written as DNA, the CDR3 is TGTGCCAGCAGCCCCCGAAGTGGTGGGGATGTCGGAGAGACCCAGTACTTC. Protein product: CASSPRSGGDVGETQYF.